This T cell receptor (beta chain) was found in a study of shared clonotypes between healthy human individuals. Study findings and constraints: Unshared clonotypes carried lower generation probabilities than those common to all four donors. Genetic and exposure-history diversity was limited by the small donor number.

The CDR3 sequence is 15 residues long. Germline V gene sequence: CDR1 MDHEN, CDR2 SYDVKM. Trimming stripped 2 bases from V and 5 bases from J, with 15 bases between. Details on this clone: No antigen is known for it.

Each sorted subset replicate got 200 ng genomic DNA, 25,000 to 35,000 genomes. TCRdb keeps only in-frame clones here, not all; method: immunoSEQ multiplex PCR. The repertoire holds about 730,000 clones, with approximately 72% as singletons. Material: memory CD4+ T cells sorted from blood. Stated subset: CD45RA-negative fraction. The chain has TRBV28 and TRBJ2-5; possibly TRBD2 for D (6 bases). The clonotype comes from a woman between 25 and 40 years old in good health. The CDR3 reads CASSLEADRGETQYF. In DNA, the CDR3 is TGTGCCAGCAGTTTAGAGGCGGACCGGGGGGAGACCCAGTACTTC. Together with reference TRBV28 and TRBJ2-5, the CDR3 gives the full variable domain: DVKVTQSSRYLVKRTGEKVFLECVQDMDHENMFWYRQDPGLGLRLIYFSYDVKMKEKGDIPEGYSVSREKKERFSLILESASTNQTSMYLCASSLEADRGETQYFGPGTRLLVL.